This TCR beta chain is from a study of cytotoxic CD8 clonotypes in ibrutinib-treated CLL. Libraries of TCR beta were made from approximately 2 micrograms of genomic DNA that came from cryopreserved PBMCs. This clone has just one count. The antigen is unknown. Findings and caveats of the study: Whereas clonality rose at ibrutinib response, it declined toward baseline at progression.

Sequencing was designed to attain a depth spanning 1 in 200,000 to 1 in 1 million T cells. Data came from immunoSEQ multiplex PCR; TCRdb stores just in-frame clones and leaves some out. The data contain around 52,000 clones, 55% to 70% of them singletons. The CDR3 spans 16 residues. The germline V and J ends were trimmed by 0 bases and 3 bases, with 12 bases remaining between them. Germline V CDR1 and CDR2: SGHVS, FQNEAQ. The chain has TRBV7-8 and TRBJ2-1, with D perhaps TRBD2 (6 bases). The source is a human donor with chronic lymphocytic leukemia. The input for sequencing was PBMCs, taken after 24 months of ibrutinib treatment. The CDR3, as DNA: TGTGCCAGCAGCTTAGCGCTTGGCGGGAACTACAATGAGCAGTTCTTC. The encoded protein is CASSLALGGNYNEQFF.